This T cell receptor (beta chain) was recovered during a study of blood T cell repertoires in COVID-19. Study information: Sites across the United States, Italy and Spain contributed samples from acute and convalescent COVID-19.

TCRdb's table, derived via immunoSEQ multiplex PCR, lists solely in-frame clones and lacks some. The sample contains 150,000 to 200,000 clones, roughly 80% of which appear only once. This CDR3 is 21 amino acids long. Per germline, CDR1 SGHVS and CDR2 FNYEAQ. Losses at the gene ends were 2 bases for V and 0 bases for J; bases not matched to a gene: 16. Grouping used clinical history reported by participants in a survey and questionnaire. The sequencing sample was made of PBMCs or T cells enriched from blood (not recorded which). The J gene is TRBJ2-1, the V gene TRBV7-6; the match to TRBD2 covers 10 bases. This TCR came from a woman aged 50 to 60 who had recovered from COVID-19. In DNA, the CDR3 is TGTGCCAGCAGCTTATCCCGCTTTATAATGGTAGCGGGGGGCTCCTACAATGAGCAGTTCTTC. It is translated as CASSLSRFIMVAGGSYNEQFF.